Each of the 6 T cell receptor beta chains below was sequenced from the same sample in a study of T cell repertoires in cytomegalovirus infection. For these TCRs, the target antigens are not known. TCRdb reanalysed the reads using MiXCR and keeps one entry per CDR3 protein. The sample carries 250,000 to 300,000 distinct CDR3 sequences, 22% recorded once. Source: cultured PBMCs, taken from culture after CMV antigen stimulation. These receptors were collected from a human donor in good health (CMV status not recorded). Some clones in this sample may be carry-over from other donors' samples.

This clonotype was counted at least ten times. This chain links TRBV7-2 with TRBJ1-2; D gene unclear. The germline V and J ends were trimmed by 4 bases and 5 bases, with 17 bases remaining between them. Germline assignment: CDR1 SGHTA and CDR2 FQGNSA. The CDR3 sequence is 15 residues long. CDR3 bases: TGTGCCAGCAGCTCGACTCGGACGAGATCGTATGGCTACACCTTC. Its translation is CASSSTRTRSYGYTF.

In this sample, this clonotype turned up a few times. The chain has TRBV6-2 or TRBV6-3 and TRBJ2-7; D remains unclear. Trimming removed 6 bases at V and 2 bases at J, with 11 bases between. The CDR3 spans 13 residues. The germline CDR1 and CDR2 sequences are MNHEY and SVGEGT. In DNA, the CDR3 is TGTGCCAGCAGAACCCTTACTGCCTACGAGCAGTACGTC. It specifies CASRTLTAYEQYV.

The rearrangement links TRBV28 to TRBJ1-5, with TRBD1 as a possible D gene (6 bases). The CDR3 contains 14 residues. Germline V gives CDR1 MDHEN, CDR2 SYDVKM. Trimming removed 6 bases at V and 10 bases at J, with 19 bases between. The CDR3 nucleotides read TGTGCCAGCAGCCCTGACAGGCCGCTCGGCCCCCAGCATTTT. This encodes CASSPDRPLGPQHF.

This clonotype was seen more than once but under ten times. V is TRBV9 and J is TRBJ1-1, with a tentative D call TRBD1 (5 bases). CDR1 and CDR2 from the germline V gene are SGDLS and YYNGEE. The V gene lost 0 bases and the J gene lost 1 base, with 10 bases spanning the gap. This CDR3 contains 15 residues. CDR3 residues: CASSVVDTSNTEAFF. The CDR3 DNA sequence: TGTGCCAGCAGCGTAGTGGACACTTCGAACACTGAAGCTTTCTTT.

V gene TRBV2 combines with J gene TRBJ2-1, with 14 bases matching TRBD2. Unmatched junction bases numbered 14, after V lost 8 bases and J lost 8 bases. CDR3 size: 17 residues. Germline lookup yields CDR1 SNHLY and CDR2 FYNNEI. CDR3 coding DNA: TGTGCCAGCGCCGCCCTCGGGACTAGCGGGAGCAGCCATGAGCAGTTCTTC. It encodes CASAALGTSGSSHEQFF.

This clonotype was observed many times. This sequence joins TRBV19 and TRBJ2-1, with 9 bases matching TRBD2. The CDR3 consists of 15 residues. J gave up 9 bases and V 2 bases, and 8 bases lay outside the gene matches. CDR1 is LNHDA and CDR2 is SQIVND in the germline V gene (reference sequence). The CDR3 here is CASSISVAGASEQFF. CDR3 nucleotides: TGTGCCAGTAGTATATCGGTAGCGGGAGCTAGTGAGCAGTTCTTC.